This section outlines one T cell receptor beta chain sequence together with its context. No antigen is known for it. Trimming at V came to 4 bases and at J to 7 bases, leaving 4 bases not matched to a gene. CDR1 and CDR2 (germline): SGHDT, YYEEEE. The CDR3 loop spans 14 amino acids. The donors were healthy bone marrow donors. The PCR ran on 60 Vbeta and 13 Jbeta primers. TCRdb's table, derived via immunoSEQ multiplex PCR, lists solely in-frame clones and lacks some. The sample has around 150,000 clones; about 72% are singletons. This sample stems from a study of cytomegalovirus exposure and HLA in healthy donors. Notes on the study in general: Accounts indicate the classifier identified cytomegalovirus status with strong specificity and sensitivity. V- and J-gene trimming in TCR beta was tied to a missense DCLRE1C variant by an analysis performed later. Sequencing had likely introduced a cluster of highly shared sequence variants as an artifact.

The source of this sequence is a man aged 50 or older in good health and CMV-seropositive. The source material was PBMCs. The rearrangement uses TRBV5-6 and TRBJ2-2, with TRBD1 matching 10 bases. CDR3 in DNA: TGTGCCAGCAGCCGGGACAGGGGAGACGGGGAGCTGTTTTTT. This encodes CASSRDRGDGELFF.